One sample yielded the 15 T cell receptor beta chains listed below, sequenced in a study of blood T cell repertoires in COVID-19. Sequencing used immunoSEQ multiplex PCR; TCRdb keeps in-frame clones, though not all of them. The sample includes over 200,000 clones, about 85% of them seen just once. The sequencing sample was made of PBMCs or T cells enriched from blood (not recorded which). Receptors originate from a man aged 25-40 years who had recovered from COVID-19.

This chain joins TRBV7-9 and TRBJ2-2, with D maybe TRBD1 (7 bases). Trimming removed 7 bases at V and 3 bases at J, with 12 bases between. This CDR3 spans 14 amino acids. Germline CDR1 is SEHNR and CDR2 is FQNEAQ (reference sequence). Written as DNA, the CDR3 is TGTGCCAGCATCCAGGGGGGATACACCGGGGAGCTGTTTTTT. Amino acid sequence: CASIQGGYTGELFF.

The V gene is TRBV18, the J gene TRBJ2-1; 9 nucleotides line up with TRBD2. This CDR3 contains 17 residues. The V gene end was trimmed by 4 bases and the J gene end by 6 bases; junction bases not matched to a gene: 13. Germline V gene lookup returns CDR1 KGHSH and CDR2 LQKENI. This chain's CDR3 is CASSLNSIAGAINEQFF. Here the CDR3 DNA reads TGTGCCAGCTCACTCAACTCGATAGCGGGAGCGATCAATGAGCAGTTCTTC.

V gene TRBV6-5 combines with J gene TRBJ1-3, with 8 bases aligning to TRBD1. V lost 4 bases and J lost 4; bases outside the gene matches: 0. CDR3 length equals 13 residues. Germline-derived CDR1 and CDR2 are MNHEY and SVGAGI. In DNA, the CDR3 is TGTGCCAGCAGTTGGGACAGGGGAAACACCATATATTTT. Protein product: CASSWDRGNTIYF.

V is TRBV4-2 and J is TRBJ2-5; D is perhaps TRBD1 (5 bases). This CDR3 region has 15 residues. V shed 1 base and J shed 3 bases, with 12 bases lying between them. Germline V gene data show CDR1 as LGHNA and CDR2 as YNFKEQ. CDR3 nucleotides: TGTGCCAGCAGCCAAGGACCCAGGGTAGAAGAGACCCAGTACTTC. Translated: CASSQGPRVEETQYF.

This sequence joins TRBV7-2 and TRBJ2-1, with no clear D. V lost 5 bases to trimming and J lost 4 bases, with 9 bases between them. The CDR3 loop spans 13 amino acids. CDR1 and CDR2 (germline): SGHTA, FQGNSA. The CDR3 spells CASSALPYNEQFF. The CDR3 bases are TGTGCCAGCAGCGCACTCCCTTACAATGAGCAGTTCTTC.

The V call is TRBV6-5, the J call TRBJ2-5; weak D call: TRBD1 (6 bases). Trimming cost V 7 bases and J 3 bases, with 18 bases left between them. The germline V gene encodes CDR1 MNHEY and CDR2 SVGAGI. The CDR3 has 15 residues. DNA for the CDR3: TGTGCCAGCAACAAAGGGGCAGCAGGGGAAGAGACCCAGTACTTC. It yields the protein CASNKGAAGEETQYF.

The chain uses TRBV11-3 and TRBJ2-1; 7 nucleotides align to TRBD2. This CDR3 spans 16 amino acids. Germline V lookup: CDR1 SGHNT, CDR2 YENEEA. The ends lost 5 bases at V and 6 bases at J; junction bases unmatched: 13. CDR3 in DNA: TGTGCCAGCAGCACAACCCGAGGCAGCGGGGTCAATGAGCAGTTCTTC. This gives the protein CASSTTRGSGVNEQFF.

This clone came up a few times. The chain carries TRBV19 and TRBJ1-5, with TRBD1 matching 8 bases. Trimming cost V 5 bases and J 0 bases; bases outside gene matches: 9. Germline V lookup: CDR1 LNHDA, CDR2 SQIVND (reference sequence). This CDR3 comprises 17 residues. The CDR3 region is CASSATTGGYSNQPQHF. The CDR3, as DNA: TGTGCCAGTAGTGCAACAACAGGGGGATATAGCAATCAGCCCCAGCATTTT. Full variable domain (rest looked up from reference TRBV19 and TRBJ1-5): DGGITQSPKYLFRKEGQNVTLSCEQNLNHDAMYWYRQDPGQGLRLIYYSQIVNDFQKGDIAEGYSVSREKKESFPLTVTSAQKNPTAFYLCASSATTGGYSNQPQHFGDGTRLSIL.

The chain uses TRBV19 and TRBJ2-7; D may be TRBD1 (5 bases). Looked up from germline, CDR1 is LNHDA and CDR2 is SQIVND (reference sequence). CDR3 size: 16 residues. The V end was cut by 1 base, the J end by 0 bases, with 13 bases between. The CDR3 sequence is CASSIATGWGSYEQYF. The DNA for the CDR3 is TGTGCCAGTAGTATAGCAACAGGCTGGGGCTCCTACGAGCAGTACTTC.

This clone was recorded once. The chain recombines TRBV7-9 with TRBJ1-6, with a weak D call TRBD1 (6 bases). The CDR3 sequence is 14 residues long. The germline V and J ends were trimmed by 5 bases and 5 bases, with 10 bases remaining between them. The V gene's germline CDR1 is SEHNR and CDR2 FQNEAQ (reference sequence). The CDR3 DNA follows: TGTGCCAGCAGCCTGGGGGCAAATAATTCACCCCTCCACTTT. Its translation: CASSLGANNSPLHF.

This rearrangement joins TRBV15 to TRBJ1-2, with D maybe TRBD1 (5 bases). From germline, CDR1 is LNHNV and CDR2 YYDKDF (reference sequence). The CDR3 covers 15 residues. V lost 0 bases, J lost 6 bases, and 14 bases lay in between. CDR3 coding DNA: TGTGCCACCAGCAGAGATGGGGGGTTCCTTGATGGCTACACCTTC. Its translation: CATSRDGGFLDGYTF.

The CDR3 coding sequence is TGTGCCAGCAGTTACTCGTGGAACAGGGCTAATTCACCCCTCCACTTT. Translating it yields CASSYSWNRANSPLHF. This chain joins TRBV6-5 and TRBJ1-6, with D perhaps TRBD1 (6 bases). V gave up 0 bases and J gave up 6 bases, with 12 bases separating them. The germline gives CDR1 MNHEY, CDR2 SVGAGI. CDR3 length equals 16 residues.

The rearrangement uses TRBV18 and TRBJ1-2; D uncertain. Trimming removed 0 bases from V and 4 bases from J, with 6 bases in between. CDR1 KGHSH and CDR2 LQKENI come from the germline V gene. The CDR3 is made up of 13 amino acids. In DNA, the CDR3 is TGTGCCAGCTCACCACCGGAGTCCTATGGCTACACCTTC. As protein: CASSPPESYGYTF.

The chain carries TRBV4-1 and TRBJ1-2, with TRBD1 matching 9 bases. Trimming cost V 1 base and J 7 bases; bases outside gene matches: 7. Germline loops: CDR1 MGHRA, CDR2 YSYEKL. CDR3 length: 15 residues. Here the CDR3 reads CASSQVLRDRAGYTF. The CDR3 region has the DNA TGCGCCAGCAGCCAAGTCCTCCGGGACAGGGCTGGCTACACCTTC.

The chain couples TRBV2 to TRBJ2-7; 8 nucleotides align to TRBD1. CDR3 length: 15 residues. The germline gives CDR1 SNHLY, CDR2 FYNNEI. V gave up 3 bases and J gave up 2 bases; unmatched junction bases: 6. CDR3 residues: CASSDAGQVPYEQYF. The CDR3 region has the DNA TGTGCCAGCAGTGACGCGGGACAGGTCCCCTACGAGCAGTACTTC.